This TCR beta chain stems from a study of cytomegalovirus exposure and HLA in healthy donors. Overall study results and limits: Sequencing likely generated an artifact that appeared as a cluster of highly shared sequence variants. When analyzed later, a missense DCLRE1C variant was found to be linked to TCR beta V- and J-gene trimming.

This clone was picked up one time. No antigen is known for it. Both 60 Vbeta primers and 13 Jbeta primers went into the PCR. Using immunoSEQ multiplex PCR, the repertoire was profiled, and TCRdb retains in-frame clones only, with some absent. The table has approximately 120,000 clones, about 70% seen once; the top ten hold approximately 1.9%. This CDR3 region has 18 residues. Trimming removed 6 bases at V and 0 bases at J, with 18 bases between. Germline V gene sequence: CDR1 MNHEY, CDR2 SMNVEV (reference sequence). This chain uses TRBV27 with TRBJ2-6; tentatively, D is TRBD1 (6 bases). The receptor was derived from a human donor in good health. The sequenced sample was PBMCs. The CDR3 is CASRMNRAQRSGANVLTF. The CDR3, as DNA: TGTGCCAGCAGAATGAACAGGGCTCAACGCTCTGGGGCCAACGTCCTGACTTTC.